The clone carrying this T cell receptor beta chain was counted many times. The antigen remains unidentified. The unsorted libraries originated from 2 million PBMCs that had been stored at -80 C. These data come from a study of neurological immune-mediated disorders. The CDR3 has 13 residues. The germline V gene encodes CDR1 SGHRS and CDR2 YFSETQ. The junction had 7 bases not matched to a gene; V was cut back by 4 bases and J by 10 bases. Study-wide points: In multiple sclerosis patients, the repertoire cluster was unrelated to clinical or MRI findings.

TCRdb re-called the 5' RACE reads through MiXCR, storing one row per CDR3 protein. The table has roughly 47,000 distinct CDR3 sequences, 4.5% seen once. The chain combines TRBV5-1 with TRBJ1-1, with TRBD1 matching over 10 bases. Sequenced sample: PBMCs. The source is a woman aged 55-75 years with multiple sclerosis. CDR3 sequence: CASSIGQGDVAFF. The CDR3 region has the DNA TGCGCCAGCAGCATCGGACAGGGGGATGTAGCTTTCTTT.